At least ten counts were recorded for the clone carrying this TCR beta chain. A single record per CDR3 protein comes from TCRdb applying MiXCR to the 5' RACE reads. The sample consists of more than 120,000 distinct CDR3 sequences, about 7.7% of them appearing once. The sample comes from a study of T cells after yellow fever vaccination. Germline CDR1 is MGHDK and CDR2 is SYGVNS. The CDR3 sequence is 14 residues long. V dropped 3 bases and J dropped 7 bases, with 15 bases sitting between them. The specimen was CD4+ T cells sorted from PBMCs, collected 5 days after the yellow fever booster vaccination. This TCR was sampled from a young man who received the YFV17D yellow fever vaccine. The gene calls are TRBV25-1 and TRBJ1-1, with D perhaps TRBD1 (5 bases). CDR3 sequence reads: CASSDPTVPYEAFF. CDR3 nucleotide sequence: TGTGCCAGCAGTGACCCGACAGTTCCCTATGAAGCTTTCTTT.